The 7 T cell receptor beta chains below all came from one sample that was sequenced in a study of CD8 T cells in Susac syndrome. Reverse transcription of roughly 0.5 to 1 ug RNA was performed with random hexamers. One entry per CDR3 protein results from TCRdb running MiXCR on the immunoSEQ multiplex PCR reads. This table has 95,000 to 150,000 distinct CDR3 sequences, around 94% appearing once. Sequences were obtained from CD4+ T cells from PBMCs. The origin of the receptors is a human donor in good health.

This chain uses TRBV2 with TRBJ2-1, with D unresolved. The CDR3 extends over 11 amino acids. The germline CDR1 and CDR2 sequences are SNHLY and FYNNEI. V lost 5 bases, J lost 9 bases, and 8 bases lay in between. The DNA of the CDR3 is TGTGCCAGCAGTCGGTGGAGTGAGCAGTTCTTC. It translates to CASSRWSEQFF. The full variable domain, rest sourced from reference TRBV2 and TRBJ2-1, is EPEVTQTPSHQVTQMGQEVILRCVPISNHLYFYWYRQILGQKVEFLVSFYNNEISEKSEIFDDQFSVERPDGSNFTLKIRSTKLEDSAMYFCASSRWSEQFFGPGTRLTVL.

This clonotype is a singleton in its sample. The chain links TRBV14 to TRBJ1-1; D not certain. Per the germline V gene, CDR1 is SGHDN and CDR2 is FVKESK. There are 16 residues in the CDR3. Trimming shortened V by 1 base and J by 1 base, and 13 bases separated the two germline ends. The CDR3 nucleotides read TGTGCCAGCAGCCAAGTCGTGCGACGGTGGAACACTGAAGCTTTCTTT. As protein: CASSQVVRRWNTEAFF.

In DNA form, the CDR3 reads TGTGCCACGAATGAACGGGAAAACACAGATACGCAGTATTTT. Protein sequence: CATNERENTDTQYF. This chain links TRBV19 with TRBJ2-3, with D perhaps TRBD2 (5 bases). V was shortened by 10 bases and J by 2 bases, with 16 bases between the two germline ends. The CDR3 sequence is 14 residues long. Germline V gene sequence: CDR1 LNHDA, CDR2 SQIVND (reference sequence). The full variable domain, its missing parts supplied by reference TRBV19 and TRBJ2-3, is DGGITQSPKYLFRKEGQNVTLSCEQNLNHDAMYWYRQDPGQGLRLIYYSQIVNDFQKGDIAEGYSVSREKKESFPLTVTSAQKNPTAFYLCATNERENTDTQYFGPGTRLTVL.

The genes are TRBV7-9 and TRBJ2-1; D is undetermined. The germline V and J ends were trimmed by 2 bases and 10 bases, with 9 bases remaining between them. CDR1 is SEHNR, CDR2 FQNEAQ, per germline (reference sequence). The CDR3 extends over 12 amino acids. In nucleotides, the CDR3 is TGTGCCAGCAGCTTAAAACCTTCCGAGCAGTTCTTC. This sequence encodes CASSLKPSEQFF.

The chain has TRBV23-1 and TRBJ1-2, with 7 bases identical to TRBD1. TRBV23-1 is assigned to the ORF class and has an uncertain function. Trimming cost V 6 bases and J 10 bases; bases outside gene matches: 11. CDR3 size: 13 residues. The chain's CDR3 is CASSGTAYGVYTF. CDR3 in DNA: TGCGCCAGCAGCGGGACAGCCTATGGTGTCTACACCTTC.

V gene TRBV6-2 or TRBV6-3 combines with J gene TRBJ2-4; no firm D call. The length of the CDR3 is 14 residues. The germline gives CDR1 MNHEY, CDR2 SVGEGT. V was cut by 5 bases and J by 0 bases, with 8 bases left in between. CDR3: CASSQDLAKNIQYF. The CDR3 bases are TGTGCCAGCAGTCAAGATTTAGCCAAAAACATTCAGTACTTC.

The genes are TRBV7-2 and TRBJ2-7, with D hard to call. The V and J ends lost 5 bases and 7 bases respectively, with 9 bases between them. The CDR3 is 11 amino acids. Germline lookup yields CDR1 SGHTA and CDR2 FQGNSA. In DNA, the CDR3 is TGTGCCAGCAGCGCCTTCTCGGAGCAGTACTTC. Translating it yields CASSAFSEQYF.